This T cell receptor beta chain was recovered during a study of blood T cell repertoires in COVID-19. The V gene end was trimmed by 6 bases and the J gene end by 1 base; junction bases not matched to a gene: 5. There are 13 residues in the CDR3. Germline CDR1 reads SQVTM; CDR2 reads ANQGSEA. Profiled with immunoSEQ multiplex PCR; TCRdb holds only in-frame clones, not every one. Of about 50,000 clones detected, 75% to 85% appear once; the ten largest clones hold roughly 17%. The table lists this clone with a count of one. Input material: peripheral blood. The receptor's source is a man aged 35 to 55 with acute or convalescent COVID-19. The V call is TRBV29-1, the J call TRBJ1-1; 7 nucleotides align to TRBD1. CDR3 bases: TGCAGCGTGGCACAGGGGCCGAACACTGAAGCTTTCTTT. Protein product: CSVAQGPNTEAFF.